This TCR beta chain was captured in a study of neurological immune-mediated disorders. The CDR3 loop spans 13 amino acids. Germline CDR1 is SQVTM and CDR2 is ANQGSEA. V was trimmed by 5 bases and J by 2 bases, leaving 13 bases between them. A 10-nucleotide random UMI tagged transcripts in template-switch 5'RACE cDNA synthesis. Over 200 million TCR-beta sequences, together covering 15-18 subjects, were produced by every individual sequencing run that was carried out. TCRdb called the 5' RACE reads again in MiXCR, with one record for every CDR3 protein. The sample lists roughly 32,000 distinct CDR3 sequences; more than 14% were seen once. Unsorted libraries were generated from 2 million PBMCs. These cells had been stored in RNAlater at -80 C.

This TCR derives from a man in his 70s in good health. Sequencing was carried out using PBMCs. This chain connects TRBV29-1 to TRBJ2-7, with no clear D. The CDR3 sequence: CSVFQTAAYEQYF. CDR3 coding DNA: TGCAGCGTTTTCCAGACGGCAGCCTACGAGCAGTACTTC.